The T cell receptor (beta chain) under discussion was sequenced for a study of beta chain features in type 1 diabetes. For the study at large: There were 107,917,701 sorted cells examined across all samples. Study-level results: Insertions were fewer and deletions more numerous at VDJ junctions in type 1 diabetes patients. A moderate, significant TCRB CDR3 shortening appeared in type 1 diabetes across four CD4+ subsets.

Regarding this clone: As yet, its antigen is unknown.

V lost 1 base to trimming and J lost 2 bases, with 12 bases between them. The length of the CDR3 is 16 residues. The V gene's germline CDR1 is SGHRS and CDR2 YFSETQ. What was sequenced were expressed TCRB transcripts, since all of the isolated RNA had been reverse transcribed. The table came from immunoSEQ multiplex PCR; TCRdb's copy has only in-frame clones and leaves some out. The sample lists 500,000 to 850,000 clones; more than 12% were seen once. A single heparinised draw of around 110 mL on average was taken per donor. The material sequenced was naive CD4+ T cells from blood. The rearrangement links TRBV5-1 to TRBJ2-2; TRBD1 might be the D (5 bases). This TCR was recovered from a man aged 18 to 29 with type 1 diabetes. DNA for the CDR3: TGCGCCAGCAGCTTGTTGGCAGGGTCTAACACCGGGGAGCTGTTTTTT. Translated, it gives CASSLLAGSNTGELFF.